Following are 32 T cell receptor beta chains from one sample sequenced in a study of shared clonotypes between healthy human individuals. Libraries were prepared by immunoSEQ multiplex PCR; TCRdb keeps only in-frame clonotypes and omits some of them. Of just over 2,000,000 clones in the sample, roughly 94% were seen once. Naive CD8 cells were CD45RO-negative, positively selected for CCR7, excluding terminally differentiated effector memory CD45RA+ cells. Material for sequencing was naive CD8+ T cells sorted from blood. Receptors originate from a man aged 18 to 29 in good health.

This rearrangement joins TRBV5-8 to TRBJ2-7, with D possibly TRBD1 on 6 matching bases. Germline loops: CDR1 SGHTS, CDR2 YDEGEE. V was trimmed by 7 bases and J by 6 bases, leaving 23 bases between them. The CDR3 runs to 15 residues. CDR3 DNA sequence: TGTGCCAGCGCCCCTGGGTGGGGGCCCCTCGGCGAGCAGTACTTC. Translated, it gives CASAPGWGPLGEQYF.

This clone was seen a handful of times. The rearrangement uses TRBV4-1 and TRBJ2-1; TRBD2 matches at 9 bases. V shed 4 bases and J 4 bases; nucleotides not matched to a gene: 5. The CDR3 consists of 15 residues. Germline-derived CDR1 and CDR2 are MGHRA and YSYEKL. The CDR3 bases are TGCGCCAGCAGCCTGAGCGGGAGGACTTACAATGAGCAGTTCTTC. This encodes CASSLSGRTYNEQFF.

The chain combines TRBV19 with TRBJ2-5; 7 positions agree with TRBD1. Trimming removed 5 bases from V and 9 bases from J; junction bases left unmatched: 9. Germline CDR1 is LNHDA and CDR2 is SQIVND (reference sequence). CDR3 length: 13 residues. The CDR3 DNA sequence: TGTGCCAGTAGTTTGAGACAGGGTGAGGCCCAGTACTTC. Translation gives CASSLRQGEAQYF. The full variable domain, with the rest looked up from reference TRBV19 and TRBJ2-5, is DGGITQSPKYLFRKEGQNVTLSCEQNLNHDAMYWYRQDPGQGLRLIYYSQIVNDFQKGDIAEGYSVSREKKESFPLTVTSAQKNPTAFYLCASSLRQGEAQYFGPGTRLLVL.

The chain is built from TRBV19 and TRBJ2-7; 8 bases map to TRBD1. V was pared by 7 bases and J by 1 base, with 3 bases of the junction left unmatched. The CDR3 contains 13 residues. CDR1 and CDR2 (germline): LNHDA, SQIVND (reference sequence). CDR3 sequence (DNA): TGTGCCAGTACGGGACAGGCTTCCTACGAGCAGTACTTC. It is translated as CASTGQASYEQYF.

This chain joins TRBV28 and TRBJ1-3; D call uncertain. The CDR3 runs to 14 residues. Trimming took off 6 bases at V and 1 base at J, with 10 bases between the two ends. CDR1 is MDHEN and CDR2 is SYDVKM in the germline V gene. The CDR3 nucleotides read TGTGCCAGCAGCTGGTCCGGGTCTGGAAACACCATATATTTT. Translating it yields CASSWSGSGNTIYF.

This clone was recorded once. V usage is TRBV18 and J usage is TRBJ1-1, with unresolved D. Germline-derived CDR1 and CDR2 are KGHSH and LQKENI. V gave up 5 bases and J gave up 6 bases, with 13 bases separating them. The CDR3 covers 13 residues. CDR3 protein: CASSFFVGSEAFF. In nucleotides, the CDR3 is TGTGCCAGCTCATTTTTTGTAGGGTCTGAAGCTTTCTTT.

With regard to this clone: Distinct nucleotide sequences in the sample also encode this CDR3. The V call is TRBV5-6, the J call TRBJ2-5; D may be TRBD1 (6 bases). This CDR3 is 13 amino acids long. Trimming removed 4 bases from V and 1 base from J, with 8 bases in between. CDR1 SGHDT and CDR2 YYEEEE come from the germline V gene. The CDR3 protein is CASSPDSQETQYF. The CDR3 DNA reads TGTGCCAGCAGCCCGGACAGCCAAGAGACCCAGTACTTC.

The chain carries TRBV6-5 and TRBJ1-1; 8 nucleotides line up with TRBD1. Germline CDR1 MNHEY, CDR2 SVGAGI. V gave up 6 bases and J gave up 10 bases; unmatched junction bases: 4. The length of the CDR3 is 11 residues. In nucleotides, the CDR3 is TGTGCCAGCAGGCGACAGGGGCTAGCTTTCTTT. Residues: CASRRQGLAFF.

The genes are TRBV11-2 and TRBJ2-5; 7 bases agree with TRBD2. Germline loops: CDR1 SGHAT, CDR2 FQNNGV. This CDR3 contains 15 residues. The V gene end was trimmed by 2 bases and the J gene end by 2 bases; junction bases not matched to a gene: 5. CDR3 nucleotide sequence: TGTGCCAGCAGCTTATTCGCGGGGGAACAAGAGACCCAGTACTTC. Protein sequence: CASSLFAGEQETQYF.

This clone has just one count. Other DNA sequences of this sample code for an identical CDR3. The rearrangement links TRBV27 to TRBJ2-7; tentatively, D is TRBD2 (6 bases). This CDR3 has 13 residues. Trimming took off 3 bases at V and 3 bases at J, with 9 bases between the two ends. Germline V gene data show CDR1 as MNHEY and CDR2 as SMNVEV (reference sequence). As DNA, the CDR3 is TGTGCCAGCAGTTTTGTCGGGAGCTACGAGCAGTACTTC. Translation: CASSFVGSYEQYF.

V gene TRBV7-2 combines with J gene TRBJ2-1, with D unclear. Per germline, CDR1 SGHTA and CDR2 FQGNSA. V lost 0 bases and J lost 2, with 8 bases in between. The CDR3 is 15 amino acids. CDR3 loop: CASSLAQLTYNEQFF. The CDR3 DNA follows: TGTGCCAGCAGCTTAGCGCAATTGACCTACAATGAGCAGTTCTTC.

V usage is TRBV7-6 and J usage is TRBJ1-6; D ambiguous. The germline V gene encodes CDR1 SGHVS and CDR2 FNYEAQ. The V gene lost 1 base and the J gene lost 7 bases, with 8 bases spanning the gap. The CDR3 is 14 amino acids. Here the CDR3 DNA reads TGTGCCAGCAGCTTAGGGCAGTTGAATTCACCCCTCCACTTT. Translating it yields CASSLGQLNSPLHF.

Written as DNA, the CDR3 is TGCGCCAGCAGCCAAGGCCGGGACAGGGGGACTTACGAGCAGTACTTC. This encodes CASSQGRDRGTYEQYF. V gene TRBV4-3 combines with J gene TRBJ2-7, with 11 bases lining up with TRBD1. The V segment lost 1 base and the J segment 4 bases; nucleotides outside the gene matches: 6. The germline gives CDR1 LGHNA, CDR2 YSLEER. The length of the CDR3 is 16 residues.

In nucleotides, the CDR3 is TGTGCCAGTAGGGAGATAATTGACAGCAATCAGCCCCAGCATTTT. It specifies CASREIIDSNQPQHF. The rearrangement uses TRBV19 and TRBJ1-5; D gene ambiguous. The CDR3 has 15 amino acids. Per germline, CDR1 LNHDA and CDR2 SQIVND (reference sequence). Trimming took off 6 bases at V and 1 base at J, with 13 bases between the two ends. Drawing the rest from reference TRBV19 and TRBJ1-5, the complete variable domain is DGGITQSPKYLFRKEGQNVTLSCEQNLNHDAMYWYRQDPGQGLRLIYYSQIVNDFQKGDIAEGYSVSREKKESFPLTVTSAQKNPTAFYLCASREIIDSNQPQHFGDGTRLSIL.

The chain employs TRBV4-3 and TRBJ2-7, with 9 bases lining up with TRBD2. J was trimmed by 2 bases and V by 2 bases; bases with no gene match: 4. This CDR3 spans 15 amino acids. CDR1 and CDR2 (germline): LGHNA, YSLEER. DNA of the CDR3: TGCGCCAGCAGCCAAAACTTAGCGGGAGCCTACGAGCAGTACTTC. Amino acid sequence: CASSQNLAGAYEQYF.

V is TRBV6-5 and J is TRBJ1-1; D may be TRBD1 (5 bases). Per the germline V gene, CDR1 is MNHEY and CDR2 is SVGAGI. The germline V and J ends were trimmed by 3 bases and 11 bases, with 16 bases remaining between them. This CDR3 is 13 amino acids long. The DNA of the CDR3 is TGTGCCAGCAGTTATCCGGGACTCTTACGGGCTTTCTTT. It codes for CASSYPGLLRAFF.

The chain joins TRBV5-6 to TRBJ1-1, with D possibly being TRBD1 (6 bases). The V gene's germline CDR1 is SGHDT and CDR2 YYEEEE. CDR3 length: 16 residues. Trimming shortened V by 4 bases and J by 1 base, and 17 bases separated the two germline ends. The CDR3 DNA follows: TGTGCCAGCAGCAACTATCGGGGGCGAGAGAACACTGAAGCTTTCTTT. This translates into CASSNYRGRENTEAFF.

The J gene is TRBJ2-1, the V gene TRBV28; 11 positions agree with TRBD2. Germline V gene lookup returns CDR1 MDHEN and CDR2 SYDVKM. CDR3 length: 16 residues. V lost 2 bases to trimming and J lost 4 bases; unmatched junction nucleotides: 4. CDR3 sequence reads: CASSLELAGVYNEQFF. CDR3 DNA sequence: TGTGCCAGCAGTTTAGAACTAGCGGGAGTTTACAATGAGCAGTTCTTC.

The J gene is TRBJ2-2, the V gene TRBV9, with D perhaps TRBD2 (6 bases). Trimming left V 0 bases short and J 8 bases short, with 14 bases between. The CDR3 has 15 residues. The germline gives CDR1 SGDLS, CDR2 YYNGEE. The chain's CDR3 is CASSVETEGLGELFF. In DNA form, the CDR3 reads TGTGCCAGCAGCGTAGAAACGGAGGGGCTGGGGGAGCTGTTTTTT.

To note about this clone: The germline gene is not matched at one end of the junction; a read error may be the cause. J is TRBJ2-3 and V is TRBV7-7, with D possibly matching TRBD2 (6 bases). CDR1 SSHAT and CDR2 FNYEAQ come from the germline V gene (reference sequence). The CDR3 is 15 amino acids. The CDR3 protein is CASSLDPGDTDTQYF. DNA for the CDR3: TGTGCTAGCAGCTTAGATCCGGGGGACACAGATACGCAGTATTTT.

The rearrangement links TRBV7-3 to TRBJ2-1, with TRBD2 as a possible D gene (6 bases). CDR1 and CDR2 (germline): SGHTA, FQGTGA. The CDR3 has 15 residues. V was pared by 6 bases and J by 2 bases, with 14 bases between. CDR3: CASSSTAGTYNEQFF. CDR3 nucleotide sequence: TGTGCCAGCAGTTCAACGGCGGGGACCTACAATGAGCAGTTCTTC. The full variable domain, in which reference TRBV7-3 and TRBJ2-1 provide the parts outside the CDR3, is GAGVSQTPSNKVTEKGKYVELRCDPISGHTALYWYRQSLGQGPEFLIYFQGTGAADDSGLPNDRFFAVRPEGSVSTLKIQRTERGDSAVYLCASSSTAGTYNEQFFGPGTRLTVL.

This sequence joins TRBV5-1 and TRBJ2-5, with D possibly TRBD1 on 6 matching bases. Trimming removed 3 bases from V and 5 bases from J, with 14 bases in between. The CDR3 contains 14 residues. The V gene's germline CDR1 is SGHRS and CDR2 YFSETQ. Here the CDR3 reads CASSWSQRGETQYF. DNA for the CDR3: TGCGCCAGCAGCTGGAGCCAGAGGGGGGAGACCCAGTACTTC.

CDR3 region: CASSLGGTRGSDTQYF. The DNA of the CDR3 is TGTGCCAGCAGCTTAGGGGGGACTAGAGGCTCAGATACGCAGTATTTT. The gene calls are TRBV7-6 and TRBJ2-3, with 8 bases identical to TRBD2. CDR1 SGHVS and CDR2 FNYEAQ come from the germline V gene. V was pared by 1 base and J by 4 bases, with 7 bases of the junction left unmatched. The CDR3 totals 16 residues.

The genes are TRBV7-2 and TRBJ2-5; D tentatively reads TRBD1 or TRBD2 (7 bases each). Germline values: CDR1 SGHTA, CDR2 FQGNSA. With 5 bases removed from V and 5 bases from J, the gap between germline ends came to 21 bases. This CDR3 is built from 16 residues. CDR3 nucleotide sequence: TGTGCCAGCAGCCTCATGGTTTCAGGGGGAGGGGAGACCCAGTACTTC. It codes for CASSLMVSGGGETQYF.

This clone was observed a few times. At the DNA level, this CDR3 is encoded by other sequences in the same sample as well. The J gene is TRBJ2-1, the V gene TRBV27; D is undetermined. Trimming removed 2 bases from V and 7 bases from J, with 3 bases in between. Germline V lookup: CDR1 MNHEY, CDR2 SMNVEV (reference sequence). This CDR3 contains 11 residues. CDR3 amino acids: CASSLGNEQFF. The CDR3, as DNA: TGTGCCAGCAGTTTAGGTAATGAGCAGTTCTTC.

J is TRBJ1-2 and V is TRBV2; D perhaps matches TRBD1 (5 bases). The germline CDR1 and CDR2 sequences are SNHLY and FYNNEI. CDR3 size: 13 residues. V was trimmed by 8 bases and J by 3 bases, leaving 13 bases between them. CDR3 nucleotides: TGTGCCAGCGGGGGGGACCCAGACTATGGCTACACCTTC. Translation: CASGGDPDYGYTF.

This chain links TRBV19 with TRBJ2-7; D is possibly TRBD2 (6 bases). The CDR3 runs 14 residues. CDR1 is LNHDA and CDR2 is SQIVND in the germline V gene (reference sequence). Trimming took off 3 bases at V and 4 bases at J, with 13 bases between the two ends. The CDR3 region has the DNA TGTGCCAGTAGTATGGTGCAGGGAGGTTACGAGCAGTACTTC. As protein: CASSMVQGGYEQYF. Full variable domain (remainder filled in from reference TRBV19 and TRBJ2-7): DGGITQSPKYLFRKEGQNVTLSCEQNLNHDAMYWYRQDPGQGLRLIYYSQIVNDFQKGDIAEGYSVSREKKESFPLTVTSAQKNPTAFYLCASSMVQGGYEQYFGPGTRLTVT.

This chain connects TRBV6-5 to TRBJ2-5; TRBD1 matches 9 bases. This CDR3 contains 15 residues. The J segment lost 5 bases and the V segment lost 5 bases, leaving 9 bases of the junction unmatched. Looked up from germline, CDR1 is MNHEY and CDR2 is SVGAGI. In DNA, the CDR3 is TGTGCCAGCAGTACCCCGGGACAGGGTGTGGAGACCCAGTACTTC. Its protein is CASSTPGQGVETQYF.

This clone showed up just once. V gene TRBV7-6 combines with J gene TRBJ2-1, with D perhaps matching TRBD1 (6 bases). This CDR3 region has 15 residues. CDR1 SGHVS and CDR2 FNYEAQ come from the germline V gene. V lost 5 bases and J lost 8, with 19 bases in between. DNA for the CDR3: TGTGCCAGCAGCCTAACAGGGAGCCAAGTCGATGAGCAGTTCTTC. Protein sequence: CASSLTGSQVDEQFF.

V usage is TRBV2 and J usage is TRBJ2-7; perhaps TRBD2 as D (5 bases). Germline CDR1 and CDR2: SNHLY and FYNNEI. Trimming took off 9 bases at V and 6 bases at J, with 18 bases between the two ends. The CDR3 consists of 13 residues. For the CDR3, the DNA is TGTGCCAGTTCGGACCTGGAGGACCTCGAGCAGTACTTC. This gives the protein CASSDLEDLEQYF. Full variable domain (missing parts from reference TRBV2 and TRBJ2-7): EPEVTQTPSHQVTQMGQEVILRCVPISNHLYFYWYRQILGQKVEFLVSFYNNEISEKSEIFDDQFSVERPDGSNFTLKIRSTKLEDSAMYFCASSDLEDLEQYFGPGTRLTVT.

The gene calls are TRBV7-6 and TRBJ2-7, with D unresolved. Germline V lookup: CDR1 SGHVS, CDR2 FNYEAQ. The CDR3 contains 13 residues. Trimming took 1 base from V and 5 from J, leaving 9 bases between them. This CDR3 reads CASSLGQRNEQYF. For the CDR3, the DNA is TGTGCCAGCAGCTTAGGCCAGCGAAACGAGCAGTACTTC.

This clone was seen only once. The J gene is TRBJ1-1, the V gene TRBV28; TRBD1 is a possible D gene (6 bases). Per germline, CDR1 MDHEN and CDR2 SYDVKM. Trimming took off 2 bases at V and 0 bases at J, with 10 bases between the two ends. The CDR3 spans 15 residues. CDR3: CASSLATGVNTEAFF. The DNA for the CDR3 is TGTGCCAGCAGTTTAGCGACAGGCGTGAACACTGAAGCTTTCTTT.